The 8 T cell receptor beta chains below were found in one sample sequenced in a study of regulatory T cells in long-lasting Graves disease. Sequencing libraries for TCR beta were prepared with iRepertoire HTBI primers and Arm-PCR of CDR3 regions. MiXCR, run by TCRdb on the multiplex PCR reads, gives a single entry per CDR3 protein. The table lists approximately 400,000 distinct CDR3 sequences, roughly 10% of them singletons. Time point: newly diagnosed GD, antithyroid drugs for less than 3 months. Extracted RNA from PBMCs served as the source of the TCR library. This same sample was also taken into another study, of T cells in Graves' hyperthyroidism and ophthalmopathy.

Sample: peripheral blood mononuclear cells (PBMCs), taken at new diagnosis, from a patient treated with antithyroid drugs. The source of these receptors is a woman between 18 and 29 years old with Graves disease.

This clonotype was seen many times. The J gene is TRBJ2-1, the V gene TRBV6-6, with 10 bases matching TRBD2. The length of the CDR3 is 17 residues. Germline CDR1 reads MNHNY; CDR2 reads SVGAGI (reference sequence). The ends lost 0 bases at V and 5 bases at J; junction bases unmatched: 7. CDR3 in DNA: TGTGCCAGCAGTTACTCGTCGGCTAGCGGGAGTCACAATGAGCAGTTCTTC. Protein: CASSYSSASGSHNEQFF.

The CDR3 bases are TGCAGTGCTAGTTCCCTTGGGGGTAGCGGGAGGACAAACACCGGGGAGCTGTTTTTT. This gives the protein CSASSLGGSGRTNTGELFF. The chain uses TRBV20-1 and TRBJ2-2; 10 bases are shared with TRBD2. Per germline, CDR1 DFQATT and CDR2 SNEGSKA (reference sequence). The J segment lost 2 bases and the V segment lost 3 bases, leaving 15 bases of the junction unmatched. The CDR3 sequence is 19 residues long.

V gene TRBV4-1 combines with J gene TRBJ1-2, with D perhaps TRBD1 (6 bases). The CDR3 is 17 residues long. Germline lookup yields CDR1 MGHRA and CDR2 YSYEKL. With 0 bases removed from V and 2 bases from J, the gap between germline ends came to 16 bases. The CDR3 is CASSQDSLQGINYGYTF. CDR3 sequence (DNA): TGCGCCAGCAGCCAAGATTCATTGCAGGGGATAAACTATGGCTACACCTTC.

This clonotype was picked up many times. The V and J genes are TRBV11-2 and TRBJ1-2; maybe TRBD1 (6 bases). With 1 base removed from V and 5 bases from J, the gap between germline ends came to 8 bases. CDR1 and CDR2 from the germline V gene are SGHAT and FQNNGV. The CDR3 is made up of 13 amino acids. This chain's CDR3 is CASSLAGAYGYTF. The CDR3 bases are TGTGCCAGCAGCTTAGCGGGGGCGTATGGCTACACCTTC.

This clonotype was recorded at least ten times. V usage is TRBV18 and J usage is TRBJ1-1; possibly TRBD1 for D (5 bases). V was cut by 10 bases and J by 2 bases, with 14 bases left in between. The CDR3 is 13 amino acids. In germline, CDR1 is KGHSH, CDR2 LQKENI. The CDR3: CANREQGNTEAFF. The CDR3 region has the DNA TGTGCCAACCGGGAGCAGGGTAACACTGAAGCTTTCTTT.

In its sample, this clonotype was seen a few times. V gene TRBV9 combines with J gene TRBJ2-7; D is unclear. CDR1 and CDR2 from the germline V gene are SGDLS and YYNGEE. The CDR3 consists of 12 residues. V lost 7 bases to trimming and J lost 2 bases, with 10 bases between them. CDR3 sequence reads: CASPQATYEQYV. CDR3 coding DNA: TGTGCCAGCCCCCAAGCCACCTACGAGCAGTACGTC.

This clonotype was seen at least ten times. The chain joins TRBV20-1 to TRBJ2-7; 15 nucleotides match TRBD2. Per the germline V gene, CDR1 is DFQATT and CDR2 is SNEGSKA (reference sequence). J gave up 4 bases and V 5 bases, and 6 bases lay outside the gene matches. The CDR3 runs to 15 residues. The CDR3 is CSAQGLAGGWYEQYF. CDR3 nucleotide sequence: TGCAGTGCTCAGGGACTAGCGGGGGGATGGTACGAGCAGTACTTC.

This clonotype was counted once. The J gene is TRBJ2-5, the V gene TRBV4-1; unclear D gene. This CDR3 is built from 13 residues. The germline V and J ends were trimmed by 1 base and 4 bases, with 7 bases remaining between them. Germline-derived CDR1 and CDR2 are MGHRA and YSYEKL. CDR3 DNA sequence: TGCGCCAGCAGCCAAGCGGACCGAGAGACCCAGTACTTC. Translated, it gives CASSQADRETQYF.